What follows are 20 T cell receptor beta chains derived from one specimen sequenced in a study of T cells after yellow fever vaccination. TCRdb redid the calling of the 5' RACE reads with MiXCR, one entry per CDR3 protein. The sample has 300,000 to 400,000 distinct CDR3 sequences, around 11% seen once; the top ten hold 3.3%. The starting material was CD4+ T cells sorted from PBMCs, obtained 45 days after the yellow fever booster vaccination. Receptors originate from a man aged 18 to 29 who received the YFV17D yellow fever vaccine.

V gene TRBV3-1 combines with J gene TRBJ2-3, with 10 bases identical to TRBD2. The V gene's germline CDR1 is LGHDT and CDR2 YNNKEL (reference sequence). V gave up 4 bases and J gave up 2 bases; unmatched junction bases: 12. The CDR3 length is 18 residues. CDR3 in DNA: TGTGCCAGCAGCCTAAGGGCTTTAGCGGGGGGATTCACAGATACGCAGTATTTT. Translating gives CASSLRALAGGFTDTQYF.

A few counts support this clonotype. The V call is TRBV4-3, the J call TRBJ2-3; D might be TRBD1 (5 bases). Trimming removed 4 bases at V and 0 bases at J, with 17 bases between. This CDR3 is built from 17 residues. Looked up from germline, CDR1 is LGHNA and CDR2 is YSLEER. CDR3: CASSRDLRVSSTDTQYF. CDR3 nucleotides: TGCGCCAGCAGCCGTGACCTCAGGGTTTCTAGCACAGATACGCAGTATTTT.

This clonotype turned up a few times. The genes are TRBV7-2 and TRBJ2-5; D is possibly TRBD1 (6 bases). Germline V gives CDR1 SGHTA, CDR2 FQGNSA. Trimming cost V 1 base and J 5 bases, with 11 bases left between them. The length of the CDR3 is 14 residues. CDR3 sequence: CASSLDGTHETQYF. The CDR3 nucleotides read TGTGCCAGCAGCTTAGACGGGACACATGAGACCCAGTACTTC.

This clonotype was observed a few times. The chain couples TRBV19 to TRBJ2-5; D possibly matches TRBD1 or TRBD2 (5 bases each). The V gene's germline CDR1 is LNHDA and CDR2 SQIVND (reference sequence). V dropped 6 bases and J dropped 6 bases, with 17 bases sitting between them. The CDR3 contains 14 residues. The CDR3 reads CASSPTVGAKTQYF. The CDR3 DNA follows: TGTGCCAGTAGCCCAACCGTCGGGGCAAAGACCCAGTACTTC.

The V gene is TRBV10-3, the J gene TRBJ2-3; D remains ambiguous. V lost 6 bases, J lost 6 bases, and 7 bases lay in between. The length of the CDR3 is 11 residues. Germline lookup yields CDR1 ENHRY and CDR2 SYGVKD. CDR3 sequence (DNA): TGTGCCATCAGCCAGGTGGATACGCAGTATTTT. Translated: CAISQVDTQYF.

This clonotype was detected a few times. This sequence joins TRBV5-5 and TRBJ2-7, with no clear D. V lost 1 base and J lost 1, with 9 bases in between. CDR1 and CDR2 from the germline V gene are SGHKS and YYEKEE (reference sequence). The CDR3 consists of 14 residues. The CDR3 DNA sequence: TGTGCCAGCAGCTTGCAAGGCCCTTCCTACGAGCAGTACGTC. Translated: CASSLQGPSYEQYV.

The chain uses TRBV5-8 and TRBJ1-2; 7 bases are a match to TRBD1. The junction had 7 bases not matched to a gene; V was cut back by 9 bases and J by 8 bases. CDR3 size: 11 residues. CDR1 SGHTS and CDR2 YDEGEE come from the germline V gene. The CDR3 loop is CAIDRVRGYTF. The CDR3 coding sequence is TGTGCCATTGACAGGGTTCGCGGCTACACCTTC. Supplemented by reference TRBV5-8 and TRBJ1-2, the full variable domain reads EAGVTQSPTHLIKTRGQQATLRCSPISGHTSVYWYQQALGLGLQFLLWYDEGEERNRGNFPPRFSGRQFPNYSSELNVNALELEDSALYLCAIDRVRGYTFGSGTRLTVV.

This clonotype showed up just a few times. The chain couples TRBV27 to TRBJ1-2; 9 bases agree with TRBD1. The CDR3 has 15 amino acids. V was pared by 3 bases and J by 2 bases, with 4 bases of the junction left unmatched. Germline V gene sequence: CDR1 MNHEY, CDR2 SMNVEV (reference sequence). The CDR3 nucleotides read TGTGCCAGCAGTTTTCTCGGACAGGGGAACTATGGCTACACCTTC. Protein sequence: CASSFLGQGNYGYTF.

This clonotype was seen more than once but under ten times. The V and J genes are TRBV29-1 and TRBJ1-2; no firm D call. Between the trimmed V and J ends, which lost 4 bases and 1 base, there was a span of 10 bases. The germline CDR1 and CDR2 sequences are SQVTM and ANQGSEA. The CDR3 loop spans 13 amino acids. The CDR3 sequence: CSVGQVINYGYTF. The CDR3 bases are TGCAGCGTTGGGCAAGTAATTAACTATGGCTACACCTTC. Full variable domain (missing parts from reference TRBV29-1 and TRBJ1-2): SAVISQKPSRDICQRGTSLTIQCQVDSQVTMMFWYRQQPGQSLTLIATANQGSEATYESGFVIDKFPISRPNLTFSTLTVSNMSPEDSSIYLCSVGQVINYGYTFGSGTRLTVV.

The rearrangement joins TRBV29-1 to TRBJ1-2; D is unclear. Germline V lookup: CDR1 SQVTM, CDR2 ANQGSEA. Trimming removed 5 bases at V and 2 bases at J, with 6 bases between. The CDR3 spans 11 residues. DNA of the CDR3: TGCAGCGTTCTGGAAAACTATGGCTACACCTTC. Translation: CSVLENYGYTF. Filled out from reference TRBV29-1 and TRBJ1-2, the complete variable domain reads SAVISQKPSRDICQRGTSLTIQCQVDSQVTMMFWYRQQPGQSLTLIATANQGSEATYESGFVIDKFPISRPNLTFSTLTVSNMSPEDSSIYLCSVLENYGYTFGSGTRLTVV.

This clonotype turned up a few times. The CDR3 bases are TGTGCCAGCAGGGGACAGGGAGGCGGCGAGCAGTTCTTC. It encodes CASRGQGGGEQFF. The J gene is TRBJ2-1, the V gene TRBV2; 9 bases line up with TRBD1. The CDR3 is 13 residues long. Germline values: CDR1 SNHLY, CDR2 FYNNEI. J gave up 10 bases and V 6 bases, and 7 bases lay outside the gene matches.

The CDR3 nucleotides read TGTGCCAGCAGCTTAACAGGGGCGGATCAGCCCCAGCATTTT. Translated, it gives CASSLTGADQPQHF. The chain recombines TRBV7-3 with TRBJ1-5, with TRBD1 as a possible D gene (5 bases). V lost 0 bases and J 5 bases, leaving 8 bases between the germline ends. CDR3 length: 14 amino acids. The germline V gene encodes CDR1 SGHTA and CDR2 FQGTGA.

The V gene is TRBV29-1, the J gene TRBJ2-7; 7 bases align to TRBD2. Germline-derived CDR1 and CDR2 are SQVTM and ANQGSEA. The length of the CDR3 is 13 residues. V trimming: 4 bases; J trimming: 6 bases; junction bases outside the gene matches: 9. CDR3 sequence (DNA): TGCAGCGTTGTCAGACCTAGCGGAGGCGAGCAGTACTTC. It yields the protein CSVVRPSGGEQYF.

This clonotype has more than one count but fewer than ten. The CDR3 protein is CASSERGDTQYF. DNA of the CDR3: TGTGCCAGCAGTGAAAGGGGAGATACGCAGTATTTT. The rearrangement joins TRBV6-1 to TRBJ2-3, with D tentatively TRBD1 (5 bases). The CDR3 loop spans 12 amino acids. CDR1 MNHNS and CDR2 SASEGT come from the germline V gene. Trimming took 2 bases from V and 5 from J, leaving 5 bases between them.

CDR3 DNA: TGTGCCAGCAGTTCCTCGGACGGCTATGGCTACACCTTC. This translates into CASSSSDGYGYTF. V and J are TRBV14 and TRBJ1-2; no definite D call. Germline V CDR1 and CDR2: SGHDN, FVKESK. The CDR3 spans 13 residues. Trimming removed 6 bases at V and 4 bases at J, with 12 bases between.

This clonotype came up once. The chain is built from TRBV14 and TRBJ1-4; no clear D. Germline values: CDR1 SGHDN, CDR2 FVKESK. Trimming pared 3 bases from V and 9 bases from J, leaving 14 bases between. This CDR3 has 14 amino acids. The chain's CDR3 is CASSHGPAGKKLFF. CDR3 nucleotides: TGTGCCAGCAGCCATGGCCCAGCCGGTAAAAAACTGTTTTTT.

This clonotype was observed a few times. The chain couples TRBV5-5 to TRBJ2-3; D is uncertain. The CDR3 is made up of 13 amino acids. Trimming took off 4 bases at V and 2 bases at J, with 8 bases between the two ends. CDR1 and CDR2 (germline): SGHKS, YYEKEE (reference sequence). The CDR3, as DNA: TGTGCCAGCAGCGCAGTTTACACAGATACGCAGTATTTT. Translated: CASSAVYTDTQYF. The full variable domain, rest sourced from reference TRBV5-5 and TRBJ2-3, is DAGVTQSPTHLIKTRGQQVTLRCSPISGHKSVSWYQQVLGQGPQFIFQYYEKEERGRGNFPDRFSARQFPNYSSELNVNALLLGDSALYLCASSAVYTDTQYFGPGTRLTVL.

The rearrangement joins TRBV7-3 to TRBJ2-1; 8 bases match TRBD2. The V gene's germline CDR1 is SGHTA and CDR2 FQGTGA. The ends lost 2 bases at V and 3 bases at J; junction bases unmatched: 3. The length of the CDR3 is 15 residues. Here the CDR3 DNA reads TGTGCCAGCAGCTTATCTAGCGGGCGCTACAATGAGCAGTTCTTC. It codes for CASSLSSGRYNEQFF.

The table lists this clonotype with a few counts. The gene calls are TRBV20-1 and TRBJ2-1; 14 bases map to TRBD2. CDR1 DFQATT and CDR2 SNEGSKA come from the germline V gene (reference sequence). V lost 0 bases to trimming and J lost 7 bases; unmatched junction nucleotides: 5. The CDR3 loop spans 16 amino acids. The CDR3 DNA reads TGCAGTGCTAGAGACCCGGGACTAGCGGGGGTAAATGAGCAGTTCTTC. This translates into CSARDPGLAGVNEQFF.

This chain uses TRBV7-3 with TRBJ2-2, with 7 bases identical to TRBD2. Germline V gives CDR1 SGHTA, CDR2 FQGTGA. V shed 6 bases, J shed 2 bases, and the junction held 9 bases outside the gene matches. The CDR3 sequence is 16 residues long. The CDR3 is CASRPGGIINTGELFF. DNA for the CDR3: TGTGCCAGCAGACCCGGGGGGATAATTAACACCGGGGAGCTGTTTTTT. Using reference TRBV7-3 and TRBJ2-2 for the parts outside the CDR3, the full variable domain is GAGVSQTPSNKVTEKGKYVELRCDPISGHTALYWYRQSLGQGPEFLIYFQGTGAADDSGLPNDRFFAVRPEGSVSTLKIQRTERGDSAVYLCASRPGGIINTGELFFGEGSRLTVL.